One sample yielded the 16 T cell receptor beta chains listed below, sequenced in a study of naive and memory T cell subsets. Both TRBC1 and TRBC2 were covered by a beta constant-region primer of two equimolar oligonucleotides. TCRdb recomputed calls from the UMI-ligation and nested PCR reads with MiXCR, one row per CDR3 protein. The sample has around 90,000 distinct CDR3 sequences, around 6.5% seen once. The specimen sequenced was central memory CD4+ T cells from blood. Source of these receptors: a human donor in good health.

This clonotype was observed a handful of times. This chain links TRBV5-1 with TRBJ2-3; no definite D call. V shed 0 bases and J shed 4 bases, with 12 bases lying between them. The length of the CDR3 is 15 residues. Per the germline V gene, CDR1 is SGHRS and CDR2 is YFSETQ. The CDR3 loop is CASSLGLMQSDTQYF. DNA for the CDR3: TGCGCCAGCAGCTTGGGGCTAATGCAGTCAGATACGCAGTATTTT.

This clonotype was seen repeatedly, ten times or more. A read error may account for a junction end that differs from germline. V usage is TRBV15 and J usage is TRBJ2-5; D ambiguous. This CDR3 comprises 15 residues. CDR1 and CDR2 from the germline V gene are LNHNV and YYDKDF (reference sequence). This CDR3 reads CATSRDRQVQKTQYF. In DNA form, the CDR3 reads TGTGCCACCAGCAGAGATAGGCAAGTCCAAAAGACCCAGTACTTC.

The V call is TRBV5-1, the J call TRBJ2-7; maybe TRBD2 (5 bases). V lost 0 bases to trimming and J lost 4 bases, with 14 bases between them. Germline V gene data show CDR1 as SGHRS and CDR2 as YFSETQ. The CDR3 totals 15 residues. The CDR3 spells CASSLERESRYEQYF. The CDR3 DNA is TGCGCCAGCAGCTTGGAGAGGGAGTCGAGGTACGAGCAGTACTTC.

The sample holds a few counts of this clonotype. As DNA, the CDR3 is TGTGCCAGCTCACGATTAGAGGGTTTAGCTGAAGCTTTCTTT. Its translation: CASSRLEGLAEAFF. This chain uses TRBV18 with TRBJ1-1; D gene unclear. The CDR3 is made up of 14 amino acids. V was trimmed by 4 bases and J by 6 bases, leaving 15 bases between them. CDR1 is KGHSH and CDR2 is LQKENI in the germline V gene.

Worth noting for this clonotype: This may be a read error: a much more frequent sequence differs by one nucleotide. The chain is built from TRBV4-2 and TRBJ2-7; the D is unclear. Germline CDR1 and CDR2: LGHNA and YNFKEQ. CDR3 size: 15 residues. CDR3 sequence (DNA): TGTGTCAGCAGCCAAGATCGGTCGGCTCACTACGAGCAGTACTTC. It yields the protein CVSSQDRSAHYEQYF.

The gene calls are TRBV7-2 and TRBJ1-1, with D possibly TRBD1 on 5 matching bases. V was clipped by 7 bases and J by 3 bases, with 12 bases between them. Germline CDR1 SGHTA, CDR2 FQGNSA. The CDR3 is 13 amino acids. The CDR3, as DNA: TGTGCCAGCACCCTAGACAGATACACTGAAGCTTTCTTT. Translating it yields CASTLDRYTEAFF.

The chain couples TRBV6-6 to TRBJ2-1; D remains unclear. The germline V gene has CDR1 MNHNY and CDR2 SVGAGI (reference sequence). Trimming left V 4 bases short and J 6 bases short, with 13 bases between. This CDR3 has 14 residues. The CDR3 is CASSSLGSSNEQFF. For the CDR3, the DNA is TGTGCCAGCAGTTCTCTTGGGTCGTCCAATGAGCAGTTCTTC.

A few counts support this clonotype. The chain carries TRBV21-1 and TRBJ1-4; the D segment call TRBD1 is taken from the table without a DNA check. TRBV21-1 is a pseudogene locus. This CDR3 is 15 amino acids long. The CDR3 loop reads CASSKVTGGNEKLFF. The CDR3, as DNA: TGTGCCAGCAGCAAAGTGACAGGGGGAAATGAAAAACTGTTTTTT.

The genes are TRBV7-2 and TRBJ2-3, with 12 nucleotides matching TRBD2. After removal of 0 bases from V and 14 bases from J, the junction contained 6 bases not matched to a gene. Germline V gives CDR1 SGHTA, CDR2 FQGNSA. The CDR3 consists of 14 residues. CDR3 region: CASSLAGLAGNMYF. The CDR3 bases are TGTGCCAGCAGCTTAGCCGGACTAGCGGGGAACATGTATTTT.

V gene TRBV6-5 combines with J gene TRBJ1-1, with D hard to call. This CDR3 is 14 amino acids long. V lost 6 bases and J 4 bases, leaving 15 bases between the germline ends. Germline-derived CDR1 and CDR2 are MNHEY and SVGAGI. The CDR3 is CASRNFGGFTEAFF. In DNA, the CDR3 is TGTGCCAGCAGGAACTTTGGTGGCTTCACTGAAGCTTTCTTT.

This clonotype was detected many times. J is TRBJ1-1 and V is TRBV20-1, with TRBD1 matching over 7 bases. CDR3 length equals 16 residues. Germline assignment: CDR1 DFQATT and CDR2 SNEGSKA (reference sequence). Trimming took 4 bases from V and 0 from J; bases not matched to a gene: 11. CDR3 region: CSATRQGGVMNTEAFF. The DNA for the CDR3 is TGCAGTGCTACCCGGCAGGGGGGCGTCATGAACACTGAAGCTTTCTTT.

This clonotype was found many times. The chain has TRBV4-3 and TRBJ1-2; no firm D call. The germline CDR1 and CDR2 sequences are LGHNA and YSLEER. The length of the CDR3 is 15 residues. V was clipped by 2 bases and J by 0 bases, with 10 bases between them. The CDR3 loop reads CASSQRAVSNYGYTF. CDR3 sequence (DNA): TGCGCCAGCAGCCAAAGGGCAGTCTCTAACTATGGCTACACCTTC.

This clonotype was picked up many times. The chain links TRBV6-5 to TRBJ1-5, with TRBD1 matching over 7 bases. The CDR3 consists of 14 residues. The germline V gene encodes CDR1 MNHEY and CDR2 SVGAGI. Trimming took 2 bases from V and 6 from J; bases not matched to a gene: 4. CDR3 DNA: TGTGCCAGCAGTTACCGAGGGGGCGGTCAGCCCCAGCATTTT. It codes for CASSYRGGGQPQHF.

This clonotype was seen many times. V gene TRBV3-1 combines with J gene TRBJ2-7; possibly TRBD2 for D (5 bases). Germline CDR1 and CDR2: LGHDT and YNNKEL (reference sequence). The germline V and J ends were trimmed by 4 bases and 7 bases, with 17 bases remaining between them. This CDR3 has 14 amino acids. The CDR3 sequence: CASSLKPRPGEQYF. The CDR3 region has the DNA TGTGCCAGCAGCCTCAAGCCCAGGCCGGGGGAGCAGTACTTC.

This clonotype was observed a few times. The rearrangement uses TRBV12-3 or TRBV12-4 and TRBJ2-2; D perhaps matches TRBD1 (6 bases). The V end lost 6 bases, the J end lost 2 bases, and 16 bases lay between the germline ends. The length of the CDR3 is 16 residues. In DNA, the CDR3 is TGTGCCAGCAGGGGCAGGGGAGATACAAACACCGGGGAGCTGTTTTTT. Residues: CASRGRGDTNTGELFF.

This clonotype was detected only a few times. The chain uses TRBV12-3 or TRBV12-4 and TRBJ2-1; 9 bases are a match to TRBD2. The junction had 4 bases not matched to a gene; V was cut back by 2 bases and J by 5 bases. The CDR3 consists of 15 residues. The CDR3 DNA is TGTGCCAGCAGTTTACTGTCTAGCGGGAACAATGAGCAGTTCTTC. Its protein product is CASSLLSSGNNEQFF.